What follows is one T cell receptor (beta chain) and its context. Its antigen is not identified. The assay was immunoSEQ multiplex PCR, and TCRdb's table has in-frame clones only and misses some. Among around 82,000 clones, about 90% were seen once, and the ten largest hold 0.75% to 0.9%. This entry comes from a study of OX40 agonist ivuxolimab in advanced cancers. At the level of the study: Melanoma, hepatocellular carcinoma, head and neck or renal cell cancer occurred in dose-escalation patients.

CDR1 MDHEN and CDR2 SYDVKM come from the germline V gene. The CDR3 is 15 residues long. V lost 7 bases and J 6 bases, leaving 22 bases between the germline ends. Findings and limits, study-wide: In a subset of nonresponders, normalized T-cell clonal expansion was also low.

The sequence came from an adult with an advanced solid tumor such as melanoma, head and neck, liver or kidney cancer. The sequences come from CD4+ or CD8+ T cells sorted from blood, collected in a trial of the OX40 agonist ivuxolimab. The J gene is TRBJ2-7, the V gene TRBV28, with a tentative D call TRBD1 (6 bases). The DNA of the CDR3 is TGTGCCAGCATGGAGGACATGACAGGAACTTCCGAGCAGTACTTC. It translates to CASMEDMTGTSEQYF.